Sequencing of this T cell receptor (beta chain) was carried out in a study of tumor-infiltrating lymphocytes in primary liver carcinoma. For the study at large: Samples returned roughly 3.5 to 8 million productive TCRbeta reads, a yield that was similar across tissue types.

V shed 1 base and J shed 9 bases, with 13 bases lying between them. Germline V gene lookup returns CDR1 SGHAT and CDR2 FQNNGV. The CDR3 length is 13 residues. The study's findings and limits: Tumor-adjacent and tumor-blood pairs shared a smaller degree of overlap than tumor region pairs. The top-250-clone fraction was significantly higher in tumors than in blood (p = 0.039).

A primer in the constant region served to generate TCR beta cDNA from roughly 520 ng of total RNA. The TCR beta library was amplified through three nested multiplex PCR rounds in a modified ARM-PCR procedure. Rounds one and two of PCR, each of 9 to 11 cycles, were primed with TRBV1-TRBV30 forward primers and a C-beta reverse primer. TCRdb fed the multiplex PCR reads into MiXCR, producing one record per CDR3 protein. This table has around 170,000 distinct CDR3 sequences, about 60% appearing once. The blood RNA (from unsorted whole blood) was obtained, and germline DNA was also extracted. Preoperatively, around 3.6 milliliters of peripheral blood were collected. Ten or more counts support this clonotype. The antigen is unknown.

This sequence joins TRBV11-2 and TRBJ2-7; TRBD2 is a possible D gene (5 bases). The source of this sequence is a man in his forties with primary liver carcinoma and hepatitis B virus infection. The source material was peripheral blood. The CDR3: CASSLAGFELQYF. CDR3 bases: TGTGCCAGCAGCTTAGCGGGATTCGAGTTGCAGTACTTC. Looking up the rest from reference TRBV11-2 and TRBJ2-7 gives the full variable domain: EAGVAQSPRYKIIEKRQSVAFWCNPISGHATLYWYQQILGQGPKLLIQFQNNGVVDDSQLPKDRFSAERLKGVDSTLKIQPAKLEDSAVYLCASSLAGFELQYFGPGTRLTVT.